This T cell receptor beta chain was retrieved from a study of human T cells and chemical hapten exposure. Findings and limits, study-wide: Patch test scores rose with PT1 expanded TCR counts, a positive correlation.

Turning to this clonotype: Its antigen is unidentified.

Sample time point: patch test 3, about 24 weeks after DPC sensitization. Indicated treatment: therapeutic diphenylcyclopropenone sensitization with weekly scalp DPC. Germline lookup yields CDR1 SEHNR and CDR2 FQNEAQ (reference sequence). CDR3 length: 15 residues. Trimming pared 3 bases from V and 5 bases from J, leaving 16 bases between. Per the authors' pipeline: Sample TCR totals centred on a median of around 100,000, ranging about 20,000 to 700,000. TCRdb analysed the RACE reads with MiXCR anew, one entry per CDR3 protein. It is TCRdb's table, rather than the study itself, that gives the V and J calls and clone size. The sample lists approximately 160,000 distinct CDR3 sequences; about a quarter were seen once.

Here the sequenced sample was whole blood, taken in connection with sensitization to the hapten diphenylcyclopropenone (DPC). This chain uses TRBV7-9 with TRBJ1-1; D ambiguous. This receptor was taken from a young woman with alopecia areata. Some clones in this sample may be carry-over from other donors' samples. The CDR3 protein is CASSFGSGRGTEAFF. CDR3 DNA sequence: TGTGCCAGCAGCTTTGGTTCGGGGAGAGGGACTGAAGCTTTCTTT.